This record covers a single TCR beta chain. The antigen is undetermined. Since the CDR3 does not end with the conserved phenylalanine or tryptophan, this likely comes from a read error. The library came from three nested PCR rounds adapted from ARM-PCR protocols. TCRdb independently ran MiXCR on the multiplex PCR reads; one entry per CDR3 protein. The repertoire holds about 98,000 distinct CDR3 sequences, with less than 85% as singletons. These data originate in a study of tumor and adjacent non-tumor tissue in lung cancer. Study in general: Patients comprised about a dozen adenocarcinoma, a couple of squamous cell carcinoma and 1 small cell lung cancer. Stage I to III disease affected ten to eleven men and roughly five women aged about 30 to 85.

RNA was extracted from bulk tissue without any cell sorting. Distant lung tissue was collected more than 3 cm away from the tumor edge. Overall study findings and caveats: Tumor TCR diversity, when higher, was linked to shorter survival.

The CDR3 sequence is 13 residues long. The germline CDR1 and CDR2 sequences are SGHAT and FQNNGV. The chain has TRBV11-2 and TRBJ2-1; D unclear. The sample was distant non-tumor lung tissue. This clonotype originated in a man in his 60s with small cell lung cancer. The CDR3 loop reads CASSFVGSAEQFS. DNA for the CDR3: TGTGCCAGTAGCTTTGTTGGTAGTGCTGAGCAGTTCTCC.